This TCR beta chain was captured by sequencing in a study of spatial heterogeneity in lung cancer. Study context: Sequencing of follow-up PBMC samples took place when they were available, at a median of approximately 26 months after resection. Alpha-chain sequences were consistently detected in smaller numbers than beta-chain sequences. More than eight raw reads, on average, carried each unique TCR and UMI combination.

Time point indicated: blood at routine non-recurrence follow-up after resection. Whole RNA, which was extracted from tumor, nontumor lung tissue or frozen PBMC, was sequenced without any cell sorting. TCRdb reanalysed the 5' RACE reads using MiXCR and keeps one entry per CDR3 protein. The sample yields some 16,000 distinct CDR3 sequences, about a fifth seen once. This clonotype has just a few counts. The material was PBMCs, obtained at follow-up. This receptor was taken from a male donor with early-stage non-small cell lung cancer.

In DNA, the CDR3 is TGCAGCGTTGGAGGGGCATACGAGCAGTACTTC. Protein sequence: CSVGGAYEQYF. The V gene is TRBV29-1, the J gene TRBJ2-7; D tentatively fits TRBD1 or TRBD2 (5 bases each). The germline V gene has CDR1 SQVTM and CDR2 ANQGSEA. Trimming took 4 bases from V and 4 from J, leaving 8 bases between them. The CDR3 has 11 residues.